The clone carrying this TCR beta chain has only one observation. Its antigen remains unidentified. Each patient's relapse followed autologous stem cell transplantation, and brentuximab vedotin exposure varied. This entry comes from a study of PD-1 blockade in classical Hodgkin lymphoma. In germline, CDR1 is LNHDA, CDR2 SQIVND (reference sequence). The CDR3 contains 16 residues. V lost 5 bases and J lost 2; bases outside the gene matches: 12. Study results and caveats: Reports described newly diagnosed patients as having lower baseline TCR diversity than healthy donors. The diversity seen at baseline in complete responders resembled that of newly diagnosed patients. Later analyses included only patients treated at least 1 year post-ASCT.

The assay was immunoSEQ multiplex PCR, and TCRdb's table has in-frame clones only and misses some. Found here are approximately 160,000 clones, approximately 80% of them singletons; the top ten hold about 9.3%. The V and J genes are TRBV19 and TRBJ2-7, with 7 bases aligning to TRBD1. The sequenced sample was peripheral blood mononuclear cells (PBMCs), obtained before the second cycle of nivolumab. This receptor was taken from a human donor with classical Hodgkin lymphoma. This CDR3 is CASSLRGGVRAYEQYF. CDR3 DNA: TGTGCCAGTAGTTTGCGAGGGGGCGTCAGGGCCTACGAGCAGTACTTC.